A single sample gave rise to the 24 T cell receptor beta chains below, sequenced in a study of early T cells in non-severe SARS-CoV-2 infection. A single record per CDR3 protein comes from TCRdb applying MiXCR to the 5' RACE reads. The sample lists 85,000 to 90,000 distinct CDR3 sequences; approximately 14% were seen once. Sequencing input: whole blood. The receptors originated from an adult who was a healthcare worker with PCR-confirmed SARS-CoV-2 infection or an uninfected control (not recorded which).

The rearrangement links TRBV29-1 to TRBJ2-1; 9 nucleotides match TRBD2. Per the germline V gene, CDR1 is SQVTM and CDR2 is ANQGSEA. Trimming at V came to 3 bases and at J to 7 bases, leaving 10 bases not matched to a gene. This CDR3 spans 15 amino acids. CDR3 DNA: TGCAGCGTTGATTTAAGGCGGGGGGGCCATAATGAGCAGTTCTTC. Protein sequence: CSVDLRRGGHNEQFF.

This clonotype was detected only a few times. The chain combines TRBV28 with TRBJ1-4; maybe TRBD1 (5 bases). Germline V gene sequence: CDR1 MDHEN, CDR2 SYDVKM. The CDR3 is 12 residues long. Deletions cut 7 bases from V and 8 bases from J, with 11 bases between. The CDR3 loop reads CASNEGREKLFF. The CDR3 DNA reads as TGTGCCAGCAACGAGGGACGCGAAAAACTGTTTTTT.

This clonotype has a handful of counts. The rearrangement links TRBV10-3 to TRBJ2-1, with 14 bases lining up with TRBD2. CDR3 length equals 16 residues. Germline V lookup: CDR1 ENHRY, CDR2 SYGVKD. V was clipped by 5 bases and J by 7 bases; unmatched bases: 7. The CDR3: CAISQSGTSGGNEQFF. DNA of the CDR3: TGTGCCATCAGTCAATCCGGGACTAGCGGGGGAAATGAGCAGTTCTTC.

This clonotype was observed a handful of times. The chain carries TRBV7-2 and TRBJ2-1, with D tentatively TRBD1 (5 bases). This CDR3 spans 15 amino acids. V lost 3 bases and J lost 2, with 11 bases in between. Germline assignment: CDR1 SGHTA and CDR2 FQGNSA. CDR3 sequence: CASSFGAGTYNEQFF. For the CDR3, the DNA is TGTGCCAGCAGCTTTGGGGCTGGAACCTACAATGAGCAGTTCTTC.

This clonotype was seen more than once but under ten times. CDR3 in DNA: TGCAGTGCTAGAGACCCGCGGGGGGTAAGCTCCTACAATGAGCAGTTCTTC. It is translated as CSARDPRGVSSYNEQFF. The chain uses TRBV20-1 and TRBJ2-1, with 8 positions matching TRBD2. With V trimmed by 0 bases and J by 0 bases, 7 bases remained unmatched. CDR1 is DFQATT, CDR2 SNEGSKA, per germline (reference sequence). This CDR3 is built from 17 residues.

This clonotype has just a few counts. The chain is built from TRBV29-1 and TRBJ1-1; D is ambiguous. Trimming removed 3 bases from V and 1 base from J, with 9 bases in between. This CDR3 comprises 13 residues. CDR1 SQVTM and CDR2 ANQGSEA come from the germline V gene. The CDR3 DNA reads as TGCAGCGTTGAGAGGCGGACGAACACTGAAGCTTTCTTT. It yields the protein CSVERRTNTEAFF.

By sample fraction, this clonotype is medium-sized. This sequence joins TRBV29-1 and TRBJ1-5, with TRBD1 matching over 11 bases. Germline V gene lookup returns CDR1 SQVTM and CDR2 ANQGSEA. J gave up 5 bases and V 5 bases, and 5 bases lay outside the gene matches. The CDR3 consists of 14 residues. This CDR3 is CSVPGQGDHQPQHF. CDR3 in DNA: TGCAGCGTTCCGGGACAGGGGGACCATCAGCCCCAGCATTTT.

The CDR3 nucleotides are TGTGCCAGCGGGTCGGGGTTCGCGGGCGGGGAGCTGTTTTTT. Protein: CASGSGFAGGELFF. This chain joins TRBV27 and TRBJ2-2; TRBD2 is a possible D gene (5 bases). V lost 8 bases and J 7 bases, leaving 17 bases between the germline ends. Germline CDR1 MNHEY, CDR2 SMNVEV (reference sequence). This CDR3 has 14 amino acids.

The CDR3 spells CASSFDAFTYEQYF. The CDR3 DNA sequence: TGTGCCAGCAGCTTCGACGCATTTACCTACGAGCAGTACTTC. This sequence joins TRBV7-6 and TRBJ2-7; D is uncertain. Trimming left V 3 bases short and J 2 bases short, with 11 bases between. CDR1 SGHVS and CDR2 FNYEAQ come from the germline V gene. CDR3 length: 14 amino acids.

This clonotype was counted a few times. This chain links TRBV7-2 with TRBJ2-7; D is undetermined. Between the trimmed V and J ends, which lost 2 bases and 0 bases, there was a span of 8 bases. From germline, CDR1 is SGHTA and CDR2 FQGNSA. The CDR3 length is 14 residues. In nucleotides, the CDR3 is TGTGCCAGCAGCTTATGGATAAACTCCTACGAGCAGTACTTC. It codes for CASSLWINSYEQYF.

The J gene is TRBJ2-4, the V gene TRBV28; the D is unclear. Germline V gene data show CDR1 as MDHEN and CDR2 as SYDVKM. The CDR3 is made up of 13 amino acids. V lost 5 bases, J lost 3 bases, and 8 bases lay in between. The CDR3 DNA reads TGTGCCAGCAGTAGGAATGTCAAAAACATTCAGTACTTC. Its translation is CASSRNVKNIQYF.

This clonotype was found a few times. The rearrangement uses TRBV28 and TRBJ2-1; 7 bases are shared with TRBD2. CDR3 length equals 11 residues. The germline gives CDR1 MDHEN, CDR2 SYDVKM. V shed 5 bases, J shed 9 bases, and the junction held 1 base outside the gene matches. CDR3: CASSPSGEQFF. CDR3 bases: TGTGCCAGCAGTCCTAGCGGTGAGCAGTTCTTC. The full variable domain, completed using reference TRBV28 and TRBJ2-1, is DVKVTQSSRYLVKRTGEKVFLECVQDMDHENMFWYRQDPGLGLRLIYFSYDVKMKEKGDIPEGYSVSREKKERFSLILESASTNQTSMYLCASSPSGEQFFGPGTRLTVL.

This clonotype was counted a few times. The CDR3 protein is CASSTPQGAATEAFF. DNA for the CDR3: TGTGCCAGCAGTACCCCACAGGGGGCTGCGACTGAAGCTTTCTTT. This chain links TRBV6-2 or TRBV6-3 with TRBJ1-1; 9 nucleotides line up with TRBD1. The CDR3 runs 15 residues. The V segment lost 5 bases and the J segment 5 bases; nucleotides outside the gene matches: 9. CDR1 is MNHEY and CDR2 is SVGEGT in the germline V gene.

In this sample, this clonotype turned up a few times. V and J are TRBV7-2 and TRBJ2-1; a possible D gene is TRBD1 (5 bases). Germline V CDR1 and CDR2: SGHTA, FQGNSA. The CDR3 sequence is 14 residues long. V lost 3 bases and J lost 5, with 11 bases in between. The CDR3 region is CASSFRVGDNEQFF. In DNA, the CDR3 is TGTGCCAGCAGCTTCAGGGTAGGAGACAATGAGCAGTTCTTC.

The genes are TRBV7-8 and TRBJ1-6, with D possibly TRBD1 on 6 matching bases. Germline CDR1 and CDR2: SGHVS and FQNEAQ. This CDR3 region has 17 residues. V lost 5 bases, J lost 8 bases, and 22 bases lay in between. The CDR3 spells CASSPNSGAGTHSPLHF. In DNA form, the CDR3 reads TGTGCCAGCAGCCCTAATTCAGGGGCCGGGACTCATTCACCCCTCCACTTT.

This clonotype was detected many times. This chain joins TRBV6-5 and TRBJ2-1; 12 bases align to TRBD1. The CDR3 is 16 amino acids. In germline, CDR1 is MNHEY, CDR2 SVGAGI. V gave up 5 bases and J gave up 3 bases; unmatched junction bases: 5. CDR3 sequence (DNA): TGTGCCAGCAGTCCGGGGACAGGGGGCAACTACAATGAGCAGTTCTTC. This encodes CASSPGTGGNYNEQFF.

This clonotype was counted between two and nine times. The rearrangement links TRBV20-1 to TRBJ2-3; 10 positions agree with TRBD2. Germline V gene lookup returns CDR1 DFQATT and CDR2 SNEGSKA (reference sequence). V lost 3 bases to trimming and J lost 1 base; unmatched junction nucleotides: 7. The CDR3 runs 16 residues. CDR3 nucleotides: TGCAGTGCTAGTGCAAGGCTAGCGGGAGGCACAGATACGCAGTATTTT. It specifies CSASARLAGGTDTQYF.

This clonotype was recorded many times. CDR3 protein: CASSSHTLSYEQYF. The CDR3, as DNA: TGTGCCAGCAGTTCCCACACGCTCTCCTACGAGCAGTACTTC. The chain joins TRBV6-2 or TRBV6-3 to TRBJ2-7; unclear D gene. The CDR3 loop spans 14 amino acids. Germline assignment: CDR1 MNHEY and CDR2 SVGEGT. V lost 4 bases and J lost 0, with 10 bases in between.

For this clonotype: A much larger clone sits a single nucleotide away, making a read error possible. The chain employs TRBV11-2 and TRBJ2-3; TRBD2 is a possible D gene (6 bases). The CDR3 runs to 14 residues. The germline V gene has CDR1 SGHAT and CDR2 FQNNGV. CDR3 in DNA: TGTGCCAGCGGAGGGATCAGTTCCACATATACGCAGTATTTT. This sequence encodes CASGGISSTYTQYF.

The rearrangement uses TRBV18 and TRBJ2-3, with D uncertain. The ends were cut back, 3 bases at V and 6 bases at J, with 7 bases in the middle. The CDR3 has 12 amino acids. Germline V lookup: CDR1 KGHSH, CDR2 LQKENI. In DNA, the CDR3 is TGTGCCAGCTCACCTCCGGCCGATACGCAGTATTTT. This encodes CASSPPADTQYF.

The sample holds a few counts of this clonotype. The chain uses TRBV28 and TRBJ2-2; 7 nucleotides align to TRBD1. The CDR3 covers 17 residues. From germline, CDR1 is MDHEN and CDR2 SYDVKM. Germline trimming cut 6 bases from V and 2 bases from J; bases unmatched to any gene: 12. The CDR3 DNA follows: TGTGCCAGCAGCCGACAGGGATTCGGGGACAACACCGGGGAGCTGTTTTTT. It specifies CASSRQGFGDNTGELFF.

This clonotype was seen a handful of times. The chain is built from TRBV27 and TRBJ1-1, with D maybe TRBD1 (5 bases). The CDR3 totals 15 residues. Deletions cut 2 bases from V and 3 bases from J, with 13 bases between. The germline V gene has CDR1 MNHEY and CDR2 SMNVEV (reference sequence). The CDR3 region is CASSLMGGRYTEAFF. The DNA for the CDR3 is TGTGCCAGCAGTTTAATGGGGGGTAGGTACACTGAAGCTTTCTTT.

The rearrangement links TRBV3-1 to TRBJ2-3, with D perhaps given as TRBD1 or TRBD2 (6 bases each). CDR3 length: 16 residues. The V gene lost 4 bases and the J gene lost 2 bases, with 16 bases spanning the gap. Germline values: CDR1 LGHDT, CDR2 YNNKEL (reference sequence). CDR3 DNA: TGTGCCAGCAGCCTTCCCGGGGGCCCCCCCACAGATACGCAGTATTTT. It translates to CASSLPGGPPTDTQYF.

This clonotype was picked up a small number of times. This sequence joins TRBV7-9 and TRBJ1-1, with no clear D. CDR1 and CDR2 from the germline V gene are SEHNR and FQNEAQ (reference sequence). The CDR3 has 11 residues. V lost 6 bases and J lost 4, with 6 bases in between. DNA of the CDR3: TGTGCCAGCAGAAGGGTCACTGAAGCTTTCTTT. Amino acids: CASRRVTEAFF.